This entry lists 20 T cell receptor beta chains sequenced from one sample in a study of CD8+CD57+ T cells in acquired aplastic anemia. The study profiled TCR beta VDJ and CDR3 using genomic DNA as template. In TCRdb, the reads were re-called with MiXCR into one record per CDR3 protein. The table shows about 150,000 distinct CDR3 sequences, with roughly half occurring only once. Only patients with CD8+CD57+ cell expansion on flow cytometry were chosen for sequencing. Sample: sorted CD4+, CD8+, or CD8+CD57+ T cells (not recorded which) from PBMCs. These receptors were collected from a human donor with aplastic anemia.

A word on this clonotype: This is likely a read error, given that the CDR3 carries no conserved phenylalanine or tryptophan at its end. The chain is built from TRBV6-1 and TRBJ1-1, with a possible D match to TRBD1 (6 bases). Germline V gene sequence: CDR1 MNHNS, CDR2 SASEGT. Trimming stripped 7 bases from V and 7 bases from J, with 16 bases between. This CDR3 has 13 amino acids. The CDR3 region has the DNA TGTGCCAGCACCCAAGGTGGACAGATTGAAGCTTTCCTT. It translates to CASTQGGQIEAFL.

The chain is built from TRBV12-3 or TRBV12-4 and TRBJ2-5; 7 nucleotides line up with TRBD1. Germline trimming cut 5 bases from V and 7 bases from J; bases unmatched to any gene: 13. CDR3 length: 15 residues. DNA of the CDR3: TGTGCCAGCAGTCTCACACAGGGGTTTGAGGGGACCCAGTACTTC. It translates to CASSLTQGFEGTQYF.

The rearrangement links TRBV6-1 to TRBJ1-3; D is uncertain. This CDR3 region has 14 residues. The V and J ends lost 6 bases and 1 base respectively, with 10 bases between them. Looked up from germline, CDR1 is MNHNS and CDR2 is SASEGT. CDR3 protein: CASSPSGSGNTIYF. Here the CDR3 DNA reads TGTGCCAGCAGCCCCTCGGGGTCTGGAAACACCATATATTTT.

The chain is built from TRBV2 and TRBJ2-3; 8 bases match TRBD1. The germline gives CDR1 SNHLY, CDR2 FYNNEI. This CDR3 comprises 14 residues. V shed 8 bases, J shed 0 bases, and the junction held 4 bases outside the gene matches. CDR3 residues: CASGQGTSTDTQYF. CDR3 in DNA: TGTGCCAGCGGACAGGGAACTAGCACAGATACGCAGTATTTT.

This chain joins TRBV20-1 and TRBJ1-6; D gene ambiguous. The V gene's germline CDR1 is DFQATT and CDR2 SNEGSKA (reference sequence). Trimming pared 0 bases from V and 7 bases from J, leaving 7 bases between. The CDR3 spans 13 residues. The CDR3 bases are TGCAGTGCTAGAGAGGACTTAAATTCACCCCTCCACTTT. Translated, it gives CSAREDLNSPLHF.

As regards this clonotype: This may come from a read error, since a much larger clone is one base off. The chain carries TRBV5-1 and TRBJ2-5; 16 nucleotides agree with TRBD2. This CDR3 is 16 amino acids long. V shed 4 bases and J 5 bases; nucleotides not matched to a gene: 5. CDR1 and CDR2 from the germline V gene are SGHRS and YFSETQ. CDR3 in amino acids: CASSTGTSGRAETQYF. CDR3 DNA sequence: TGCGCCAGCAGCACAGGGACTAGCGGGAGGGCGGAGACCCAGTACTTC.

The table lists this clonotype with a few counts. The chain uses TRBV10-3 and TRBJ1-5; D uncertain. CDR1 and CDR2 (germline): ENHRY, SYGVKD. Deletions cut 3 bases from V and 2 bases from J, with 11 bases between. This CDR3 spans 15 amino acids. The CDR3 reads CAISDSLAGNQPQHF. CDR3 in DNA: TGTGCCATCAGTGACAGCTTGGCGGGCAATCAGCCCCAGCATTTT.

V gene TRBV2 combines with J gene TRBJ2-1; D may be TRBD1 (6 bases). CDR1 and CDR2 from the germline V gene are SNHLY and FYNNEI. The ends were cut back, 5 bases at V and 8 bases at J, with 19 bases in the middle. The length of the CDR3 is 15 residues. The CDR3 coding sequence is TGTGCCAGCAGTCAGGCGGACAGTGGTTTGGATGAGCAGTTCTTC. Its protein is CASSQADSGLDEQFF.

The chain links TRBV19 to TRBJ1-2, with D perhaps matching TRBD1 (6 bases). Germline V CDR1 and CDR2: LNHDA, SQIVND (reference sequence). Trimming took 3 bases from V and 6 from J, leaving 11 bases between them. The CDR3 runs to 13 residues. The CDR3 loop reads CASSIQGKHGYTF. The CDR3 DNA sequence: TGTGCCAGTAGTATCCAGGGGAAACATGGCTACACCTTC.

This clonotype was detected a few times. The V and J genes are TRBV24-1 and TRBJ2-5; no definite D call. V shed 2 bases and J shed 2 bases, with 2 bases lying between them. The germline gives CDR1 KGHDR, CDR2 SFDVKD. This CDR3 region has 12 residues. CDR3 protein: CATSDSQETQYF. As DNA, the CDR3 is TGTGCCACCAGTGATTCGCAAGAGACCCAGTACTTC.

V and J are TRBV4-1 and TRBJ1-2, with D possibly matching TRBD1 (5 bases). The CDR3 consists of 16 residues. Trimming cost V 0 bases and J 2 bases, with 13 bases left between them. CDR1 MGHRA and CDR2 YSYEKL come from the germline V gene. CDR3 nucleotide sequence: TGCGCCAGCAGCCAAGAAACAGGTAACCAGAACTATGGCTACACCTTC. It is translated as CASSQETGNQNYGYTF.

This chain uses TRBV6-1 with TRBJ1-3, with D maybe TRBD1 (5 bases). V was cut by 6 bases and J by 2 bases, with 8 bases left in between. Germline V gene sequence: CDR1 MNHNS, CDR2 SASEGT. This CDR3 has 13 residues. CDR3 bases: TGTGCCAGCAGGGTCAGGGCTGGAAACACCATATATTTT. Protein sequence: CASRVRAGNTIYF.

The rearrangement links TRBV20-1 to TRBJ1-6; D is unclear. V lost 5 bases to trimming and J lost 8 bases, with 10 bases between them. The CDR3 runs to 12 residues. Germline lookup yields CDR1 DFQATT and CDR2 SNEGSKA (reference sequence). CDR3 in amino acids: CSAPSAYSPLHF. The DNA of the CDR3 is TGCAGTGCTCCCAGCGCCTATTCACCCCTCCACTTT.

The V gene is TRBV7-9, the J gene TRBJ2-7; a possible D gene is TRBD1 (6 bases). The V gene's germline CDR1 is SEHNR and CDR2 FQNEAQ (reference sequence). This CDR3 is built from 13 residues. The germline V and J ends were trimmed by 5 bases and 2 bases, with 10 bases remaining between them. CDR3 sequence: CASSGTTPYEQYF. Here the CDR3 DNA reads TGTGCCAGCAGCGGGACAACCCCCTACGAGCAGTACTTC. Looking up the rest from reference TRBV7-9 and TRBJ2-7 gives the full variable domain: DTGVSQNPRHKITKRGQNVTFRCDPISEHNRLYWYRQTLGQGPEFLTYFQNEAQLEKSRLLSDRFSAERPKGSFSTLEIQRTEQGDSAMYLCASSGTTPYEQYFGPGTRLTVT.

CDR3 nucleotide sequence: TGTGCCATCAGTGAAGGGGGGCTTTCGTACGAGCAGTATTTT. Its protein is CAISEGGLSYEQYF. V is TRBV10-3 and J is TRBJ2-3, with D perhaps assigned TRBD1 or TRBD2 (6 bases each). The CDR3 is 14 residues long. V was cut by 3 bases and J by 11 bases, with 18 bases left in between. Germline values: CDR1 ENHRY, CDR2 SYGVKD.

Many counts were recorded for this clonotype. V and J are TRBV2 and TRBJ2-7; TRBD1 aligns across 10 bases. CDR3 length: 14 amino acids. V was pared by 6 bases and J by 7 bases, with 9 bases of the junction left unmatched. Germline V gene sequence: CDR1 SNHLY, CDR2 FYNNEI. CDR3 amino acids: CASRPGQGMHEQYF. The CDR3, as DNA: TGTGCCAGCAGACCGGGACAGGGGATGCATGAGCAGTACTTC. The entire variable domain, with the rest obtained from reference TRBV2 and TRBJ2-7, is as follows: EPEVTQTPSHQVTQMGQEVILRCVPISNHLYFYWYRQILGQKVEFLVSFYNNEISEKSEIFDDQFSVERPDGSNFTLKIRSTKLEDSAMYFCASRPGQGMHEQYFGPGTRLTVT.

The rearrangement links TRBV18 to TRBJ2-4; TRBD1 agrees at 8 bases. This CDR3 comprises 16 residues. The V gene's germline CDR1 is KGHSH and CDR2 LQKENI. Germline trimming cut 2 bases from V and 0 bases from J; bases unmatched to any gene: 3. The CDR3 reads CASSPRDRIAKNIQYF. The CDR3 DNA follows: TGTGCCAGCTCACCAAGGGACAGGATAGCCAAAAACATTCAGTACTTC. Full variable domain (remainder filled in from reference TRBV18 and TRBJ2-4): NAGVMQNPRHLVRRRGQEARLRCSPMKGHSHVYWYRQLPEEGLKFMVYLQKENIIDESGMPKERFSAEFPKEGPSILRIQQVVRGDSAAYFCASSPRDRIAKNIQYFGAGTRLSVL.

Worth noting for this clonotype: A much larger clone lies one base from this, so it may be a read error. This chain connects TRBV7-2 to TRBJ1-1; D is undetermined. Germline lookup yields CDR1 SGHTA and CDR2 FQGNSA. The CDR3 loop spans 14 amino acids. CDR3 sequence reads: CASSFRPPDADAFF. Here the CDR3 DNA reads TGTGCCAGCAGCTTTCGACCCCCAGATGCTGACGCTTTCTTT.

Ten or more counts support this clonotype. The CDR3 is CASSSTSGGNTGELFF. CDR3 DNA: TGTGCCAGCAGCTCGACTAGCGGGGGAAACACCGGGGAGCTGTTTTTT. The chain employs TRBV7-3 and TRBJ2-2, with 12 nucleotides matching TRBD2. CDR3 size: 16 residues. Germline values: CDR1 SGHTA, CDR2 FQGTGA. V dropped 4 bases and J dropped 2; count of bases not matched to a gene: 2.

As concerns this clonotype: This may arise from a read error, as a much more abundant clone is one base away. The chain carries TRBV6-1 and TRBJ1-1; D remains unclear. CDR3 length: 15 amino acids. Germline assignment: CDR1 MNHNS and CDR2 SASEGT. The chain's CDR3 is CASSEHPRTNTETFF. In nucleotides, the CDR3 is TGTGCCAGCAGTGAACACCCCAGGACGAACACTGAAACTTTCTTT.